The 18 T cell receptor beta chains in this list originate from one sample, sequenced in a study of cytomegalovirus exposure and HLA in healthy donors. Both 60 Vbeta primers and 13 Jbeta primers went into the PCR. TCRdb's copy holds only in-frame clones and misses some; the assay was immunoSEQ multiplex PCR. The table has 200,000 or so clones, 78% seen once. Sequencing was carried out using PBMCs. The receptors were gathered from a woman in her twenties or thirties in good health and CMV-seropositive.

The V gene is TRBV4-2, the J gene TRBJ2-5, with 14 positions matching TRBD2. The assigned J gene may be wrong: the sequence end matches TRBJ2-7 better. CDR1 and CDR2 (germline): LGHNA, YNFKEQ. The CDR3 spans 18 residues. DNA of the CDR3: TGTGCCAGCAGCCAATCCGGGACTAGCGGGAGAGGGGGACACGAGCAGTACTTC. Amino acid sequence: CASSQSGTSGRGGHEQYF.

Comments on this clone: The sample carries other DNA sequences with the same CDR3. The CDR3 DNA sequence: TGTGCCAGTAGTATCGGGACAGGTACCTCTGGAAACACCATATATTTT. Translating it yields CASSIGTGTSGNTIYF. This chain joins TRBV19 and TRBJ1-3, with 8 bases identical to TRBD1. V gave up 3 bases and J gave up 0 bases; unmatched junction bases: 4. This CDR3 comprises 16 residues. The V gene's germline CDR1 is LNHDA and CDR2 SQIVND (reference sequence). The full variable domain, completed using reference TRBV19 and TRBJ1-3, is DGGITQSPKYLFRKEGQNVTLSCEQNLNHDAMYWYRQDPGQGLRLIYYSQIVNDFQKGDIAEGYSVSREKKESFPLTVTSAQKNPTAFYLCASSIGTGTSGNTIYFGEGSWLTVV.

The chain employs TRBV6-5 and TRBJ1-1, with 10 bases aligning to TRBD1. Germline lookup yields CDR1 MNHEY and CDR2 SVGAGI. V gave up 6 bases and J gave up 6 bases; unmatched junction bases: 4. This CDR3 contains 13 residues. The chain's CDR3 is CASRRDRGPEAFF. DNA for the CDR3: TGTGCCAGCAGGAGGGACAGGGGACCTGAAGCTTTCTTT.

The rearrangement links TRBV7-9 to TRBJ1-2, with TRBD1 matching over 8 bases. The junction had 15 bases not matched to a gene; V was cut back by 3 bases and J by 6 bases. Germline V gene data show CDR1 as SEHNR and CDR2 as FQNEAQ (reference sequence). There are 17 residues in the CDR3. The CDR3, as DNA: TGTGCCAGCAGCTTTATCCCCGGGGGACAGGTCCACGATGGCTACACCTTC. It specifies CASSFIPGGQVHDGYTF.

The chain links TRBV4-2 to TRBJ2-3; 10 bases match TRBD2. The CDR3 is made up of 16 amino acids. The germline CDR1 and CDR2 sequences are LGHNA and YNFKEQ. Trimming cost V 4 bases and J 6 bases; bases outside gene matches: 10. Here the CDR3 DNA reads TGTGCCAGCAGCCCCGAGGAACTAGCGGGAAAGGATACGCAGTATTTT. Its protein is CASSPEELAGKDTQYF.

This CDR3 is CASSLGGDSGNTIYF. CDR3 coding DNA: TGTGCCAGCAGCTTAGGGGGGGACTCTGGAAACACCATATATTTT. The chain recombines TRBV7-6 with TRBJ1-3; tentatively, D is TRBD1 (5 bases). The V end was cut by 1 base, the J end by 0 bases, with 7 bases between. CDR3 length equals 15 residues. In germline, CDR1 is SGHVS, CDR2 FNYEAQ.

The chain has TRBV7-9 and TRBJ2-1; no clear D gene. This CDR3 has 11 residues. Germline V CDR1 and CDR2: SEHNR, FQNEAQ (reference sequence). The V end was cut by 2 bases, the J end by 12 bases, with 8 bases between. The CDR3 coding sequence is TGTGCCAGCAGCTTATCGGGTGGGCAGTTCTTC. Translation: CASSLSGGQFF.

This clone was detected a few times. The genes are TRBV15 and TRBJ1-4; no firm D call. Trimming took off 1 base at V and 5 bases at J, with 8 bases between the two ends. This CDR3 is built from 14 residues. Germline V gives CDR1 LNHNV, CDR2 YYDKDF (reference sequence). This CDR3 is CATSRAVYNEKLFF. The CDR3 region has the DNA TGTGCCACCAGCAGAGCGGTGTACAATGAAAAACTGTTTTTT.

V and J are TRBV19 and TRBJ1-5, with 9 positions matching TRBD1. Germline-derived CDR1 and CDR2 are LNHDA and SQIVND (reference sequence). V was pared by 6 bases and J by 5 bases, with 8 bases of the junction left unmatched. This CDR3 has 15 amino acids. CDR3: CASSLTGGNHQPQHF. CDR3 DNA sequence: TGTGCCAGTAGCCTTACAGGGGGCAATCATCAGCCCCAGCATTTT.

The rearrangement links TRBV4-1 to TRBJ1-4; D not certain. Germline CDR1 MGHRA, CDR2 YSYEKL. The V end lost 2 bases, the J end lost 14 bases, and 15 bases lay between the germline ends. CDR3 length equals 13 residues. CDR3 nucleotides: TGCGCCAGCAGCCAACAACCCGCCGGACTGCTGTTTTTT. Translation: CASSQQPAGLLFF.

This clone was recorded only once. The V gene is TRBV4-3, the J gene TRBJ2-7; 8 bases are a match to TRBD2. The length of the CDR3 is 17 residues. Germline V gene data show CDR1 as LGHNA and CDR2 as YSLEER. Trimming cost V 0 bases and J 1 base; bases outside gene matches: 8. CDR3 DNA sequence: TGCGCCAGCAGCCAAGAGATACAAGCGGGGGTATCCTACGAGCAGTACTTC. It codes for CASSQEIQAGVSYEQYF.

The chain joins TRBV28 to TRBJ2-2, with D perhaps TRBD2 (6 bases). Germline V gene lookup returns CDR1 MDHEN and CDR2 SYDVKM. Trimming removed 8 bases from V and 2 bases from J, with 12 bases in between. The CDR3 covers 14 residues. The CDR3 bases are TGTGCCAGCGGGGGGAAGGGAAACACCGGGGAGCTGTTTTTT. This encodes CASGGKGNTGELFF. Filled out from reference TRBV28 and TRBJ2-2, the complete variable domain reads DVKVTQSSRYLVKRTGEKVFLECVQDMDHENMFWYRQDPGLGLRLIYFSYDVKMKEKGDIPEGYSVSREKKERFSLILESASTNQTSMYLCASGGKGNTGELFFGEGSRLTVL.

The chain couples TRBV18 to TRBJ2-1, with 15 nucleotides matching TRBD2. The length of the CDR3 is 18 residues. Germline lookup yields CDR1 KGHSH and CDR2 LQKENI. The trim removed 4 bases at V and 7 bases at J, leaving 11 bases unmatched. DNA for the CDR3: TGTGCCAGCTCACACAGACAAGGACTAGCGGGGGGGAGAAATGAGCAGTTCTTC. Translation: CASSHRQGLAGGRNEQFF.

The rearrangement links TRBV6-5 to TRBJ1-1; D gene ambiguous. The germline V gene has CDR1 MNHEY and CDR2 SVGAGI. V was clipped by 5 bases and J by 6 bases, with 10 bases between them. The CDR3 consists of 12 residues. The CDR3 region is CASSRGMAEAFF. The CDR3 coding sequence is TGTGCCAGCAGTCGAGGGATGGCTGAAGCTTTCTTT.

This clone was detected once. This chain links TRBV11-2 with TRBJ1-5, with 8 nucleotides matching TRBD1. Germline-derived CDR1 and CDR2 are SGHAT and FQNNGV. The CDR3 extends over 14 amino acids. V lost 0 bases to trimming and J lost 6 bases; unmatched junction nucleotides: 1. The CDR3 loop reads CASSLDRGLQPQHF. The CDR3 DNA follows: TGTGCCAGCAGCTTAGACAGGGGGCTTCAGCCCCAGCATTTT.

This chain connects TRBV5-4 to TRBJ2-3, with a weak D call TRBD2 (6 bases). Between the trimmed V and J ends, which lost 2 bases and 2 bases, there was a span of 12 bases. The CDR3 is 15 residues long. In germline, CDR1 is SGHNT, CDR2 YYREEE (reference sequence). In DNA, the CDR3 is TGTGCCAGCAGCTTTTCCGGGACTTTCACAGATACGCAGTATTTT. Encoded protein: CASSFSGTFTDTQYF.

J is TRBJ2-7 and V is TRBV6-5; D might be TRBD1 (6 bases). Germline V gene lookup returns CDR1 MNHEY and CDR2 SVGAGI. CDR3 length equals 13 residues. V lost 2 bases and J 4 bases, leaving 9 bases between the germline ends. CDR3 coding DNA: TGTGCCAGCAGTTACGACCAGGGGTACGAGCAGTACTTC. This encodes CASSYDQGYEQYF.

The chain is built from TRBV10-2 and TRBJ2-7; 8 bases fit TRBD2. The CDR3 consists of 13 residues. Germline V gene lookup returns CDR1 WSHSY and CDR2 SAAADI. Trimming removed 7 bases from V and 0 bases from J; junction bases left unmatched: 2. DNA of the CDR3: TGCGCCAGCAAGAGCGGGGGCTCCTACGAGCAGTACTTC. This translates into CASKSGGSYEQYF.